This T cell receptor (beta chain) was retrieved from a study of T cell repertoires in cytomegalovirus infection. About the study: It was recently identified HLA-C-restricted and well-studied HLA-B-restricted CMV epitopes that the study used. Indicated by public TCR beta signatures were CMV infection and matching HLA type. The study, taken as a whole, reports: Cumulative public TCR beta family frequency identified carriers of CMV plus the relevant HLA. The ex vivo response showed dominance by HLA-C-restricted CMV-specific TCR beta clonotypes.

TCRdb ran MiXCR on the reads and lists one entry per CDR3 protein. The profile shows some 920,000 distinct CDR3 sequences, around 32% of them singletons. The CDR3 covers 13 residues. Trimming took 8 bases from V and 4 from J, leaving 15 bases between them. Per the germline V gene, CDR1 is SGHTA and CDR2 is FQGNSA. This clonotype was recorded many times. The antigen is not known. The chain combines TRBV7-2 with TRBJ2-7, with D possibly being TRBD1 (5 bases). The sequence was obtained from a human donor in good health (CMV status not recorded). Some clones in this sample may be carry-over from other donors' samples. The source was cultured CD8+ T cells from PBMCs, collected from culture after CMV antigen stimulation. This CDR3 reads CASLEDTFYEQYF. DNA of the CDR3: TGTGCCAGCTTAGAGGACACTTTTTACGAGCAGTACTTC.